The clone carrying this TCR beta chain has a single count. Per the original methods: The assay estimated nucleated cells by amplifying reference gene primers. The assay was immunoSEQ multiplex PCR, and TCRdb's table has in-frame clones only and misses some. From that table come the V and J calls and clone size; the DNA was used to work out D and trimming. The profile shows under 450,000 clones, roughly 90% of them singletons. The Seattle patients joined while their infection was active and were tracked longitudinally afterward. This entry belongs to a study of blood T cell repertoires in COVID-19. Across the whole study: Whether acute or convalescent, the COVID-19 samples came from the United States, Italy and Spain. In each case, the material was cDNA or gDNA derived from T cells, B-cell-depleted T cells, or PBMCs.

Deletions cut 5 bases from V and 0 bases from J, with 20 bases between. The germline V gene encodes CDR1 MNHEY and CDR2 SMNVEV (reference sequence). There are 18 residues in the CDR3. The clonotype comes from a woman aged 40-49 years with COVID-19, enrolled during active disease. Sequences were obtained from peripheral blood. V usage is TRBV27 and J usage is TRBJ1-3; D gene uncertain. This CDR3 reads CASSPSPATLHSGNTIYF. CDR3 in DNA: TGTGCCAGCAGTCCCTCCCCCGCGACTCTCCACTCTGGAAACACCATATATTTT.